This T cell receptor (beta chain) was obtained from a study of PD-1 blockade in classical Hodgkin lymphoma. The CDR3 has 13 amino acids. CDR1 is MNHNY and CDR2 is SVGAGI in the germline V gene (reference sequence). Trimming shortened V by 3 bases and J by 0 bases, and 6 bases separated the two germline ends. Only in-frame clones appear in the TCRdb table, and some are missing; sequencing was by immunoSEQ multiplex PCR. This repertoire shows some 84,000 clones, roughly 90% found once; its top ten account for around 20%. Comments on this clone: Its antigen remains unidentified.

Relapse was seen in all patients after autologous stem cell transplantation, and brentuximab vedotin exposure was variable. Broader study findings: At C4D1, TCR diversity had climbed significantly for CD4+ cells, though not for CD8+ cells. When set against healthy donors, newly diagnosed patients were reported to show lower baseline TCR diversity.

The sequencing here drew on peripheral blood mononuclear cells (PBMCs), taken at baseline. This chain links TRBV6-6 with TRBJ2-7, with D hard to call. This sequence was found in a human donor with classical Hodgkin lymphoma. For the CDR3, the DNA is TGTGCCAGCAGTTATCAGAGCTCCTACGAGCAGTACTTC. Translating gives CASSYQSSYEQYF.